Sequencing of this T cell receptor beta chain was carried out in a study of follicular helper T cells after annual influenza vaccination. Study-level findings and limits: Day 7 ICOS+CD38+ clones were most often found later in ICOS-CD38- cTfh cells. ICOS+CD38+ cTfh clonality change tracked circulating plasmablast frequency change. The much larger non-cTfh compartments may have been undersampled.

The CDR3 has 16 residues. The V and J ends lost 5 bases and 8 bases respectively, with 21 bases between them. Germline CDR1 SEHNR, CDR2 FQNEAQ (reference sequence). The time point is: 2014-2015 season, pre-vaccination. Remarks on this clone: Its antigen is unknown.

Survey level resolution was used for TCRB sequencing. Profiling relied on immunoSEQ multiplex PCR, and the TCRdb table lists in-frame clones only, not all of them. The sample consists of more than 10,000 clones, roughly 86% of them appearing once. V usage is TRBV7-9 and J usage is TRBJ2-2; the D gene is possibly TRBD2 (6 bases). The specimen was CXCR5- memory CD4+ T cells sorted from blood, collected on the day of influenza vaccination. The clonotype comes from an adult who received the influenza vaccine. CDR3 sequence: CASSAIPGLSSGELFF. CDR3 nucleotides: TGTGCCAGCAGCGCCATCCCGGGACTGTCGTCGGGGGAGCTGTTTTTT.